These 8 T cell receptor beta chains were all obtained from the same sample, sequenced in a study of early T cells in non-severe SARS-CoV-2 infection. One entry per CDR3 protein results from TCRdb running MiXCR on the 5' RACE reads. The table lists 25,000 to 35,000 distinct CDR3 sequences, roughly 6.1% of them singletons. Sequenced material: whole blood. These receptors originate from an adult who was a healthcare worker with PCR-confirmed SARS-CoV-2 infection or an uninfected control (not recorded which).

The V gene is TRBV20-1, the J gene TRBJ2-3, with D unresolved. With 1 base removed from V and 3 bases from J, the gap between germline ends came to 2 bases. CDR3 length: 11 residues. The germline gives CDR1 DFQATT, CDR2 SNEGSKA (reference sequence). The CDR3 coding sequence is TGCAGTGCTAGAGTAACAGATACGCAGTATTTT. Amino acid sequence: CSARVTDTQYF.

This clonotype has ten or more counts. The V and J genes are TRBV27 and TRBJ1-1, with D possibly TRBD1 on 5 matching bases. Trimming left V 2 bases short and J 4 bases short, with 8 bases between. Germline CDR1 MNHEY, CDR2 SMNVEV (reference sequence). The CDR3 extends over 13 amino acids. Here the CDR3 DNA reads TGTGCCAGCAGTTTAATTGGGGGCACTGAAGCTTTCTTT. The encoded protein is CASSLIGGTEAFF.

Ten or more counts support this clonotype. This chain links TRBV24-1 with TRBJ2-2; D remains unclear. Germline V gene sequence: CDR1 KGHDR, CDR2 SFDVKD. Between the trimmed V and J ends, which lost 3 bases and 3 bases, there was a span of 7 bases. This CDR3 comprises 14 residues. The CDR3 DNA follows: TGTGCCACCAGTGATCAGACGGACACCGGGGAGCTGTTTTTT. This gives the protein CATSDQTDTGELFF.

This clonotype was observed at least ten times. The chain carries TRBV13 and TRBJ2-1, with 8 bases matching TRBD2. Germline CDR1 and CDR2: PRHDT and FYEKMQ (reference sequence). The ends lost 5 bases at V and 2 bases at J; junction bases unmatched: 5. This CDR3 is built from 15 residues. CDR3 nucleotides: TGTGCCAGCAGCCCGGGGGGGGGCGCCTACAATGAGCAGTTCTTC. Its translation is CASSPGGGAYNEQFF.

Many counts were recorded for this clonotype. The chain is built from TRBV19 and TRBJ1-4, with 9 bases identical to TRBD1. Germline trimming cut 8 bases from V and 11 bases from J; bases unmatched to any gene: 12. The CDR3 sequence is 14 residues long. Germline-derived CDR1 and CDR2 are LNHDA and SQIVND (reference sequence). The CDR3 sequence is CASRSRDRVEKLFF. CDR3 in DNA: TGTGCCAGTCGTTCCCGGGACAGGGTGGAGAAACTGTTTTTT.

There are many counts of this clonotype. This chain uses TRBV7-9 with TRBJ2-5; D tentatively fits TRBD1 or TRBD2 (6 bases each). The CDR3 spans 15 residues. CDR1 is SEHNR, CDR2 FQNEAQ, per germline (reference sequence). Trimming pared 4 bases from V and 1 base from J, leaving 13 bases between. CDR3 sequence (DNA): TGTGCCAGCAGCTCTATAGGGGGGCGCCAAGAGACCCAGTACTTC. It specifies CASSSIGGRQETQYF.

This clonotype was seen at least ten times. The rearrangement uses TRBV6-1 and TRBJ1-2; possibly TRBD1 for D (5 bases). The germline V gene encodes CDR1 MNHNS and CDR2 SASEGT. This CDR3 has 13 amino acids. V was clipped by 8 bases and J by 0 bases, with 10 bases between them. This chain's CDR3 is CASGGTTNYGYTF. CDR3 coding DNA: TGTGCCAGCGGGGGAACTACTAACTATGGCTACACCTTC.

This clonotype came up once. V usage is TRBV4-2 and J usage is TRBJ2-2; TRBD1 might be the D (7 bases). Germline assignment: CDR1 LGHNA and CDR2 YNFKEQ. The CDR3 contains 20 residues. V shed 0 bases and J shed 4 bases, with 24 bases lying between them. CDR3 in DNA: TGTGCCAGCAGCCAAGAACCTTGGCAGGGGGGTCCTGGTATCACCGGGGAGCTGTTTTTT. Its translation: CASSQEPWQGGPGITGELFF.